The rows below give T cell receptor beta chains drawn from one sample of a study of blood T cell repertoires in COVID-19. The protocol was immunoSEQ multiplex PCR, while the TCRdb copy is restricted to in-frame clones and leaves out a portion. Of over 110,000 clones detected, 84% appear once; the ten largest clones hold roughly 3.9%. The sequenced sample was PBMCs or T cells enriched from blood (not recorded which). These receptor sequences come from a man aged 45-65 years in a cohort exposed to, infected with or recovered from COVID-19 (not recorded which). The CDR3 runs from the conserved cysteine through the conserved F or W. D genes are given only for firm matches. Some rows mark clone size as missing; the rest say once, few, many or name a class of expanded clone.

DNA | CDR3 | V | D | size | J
TGTGCCAGCAGTCCGACTCTAGCGGGAGGGTATGACGAGCAGTACTTC | CASSPTLAGGYDEQYF | TRBV28 | TRBD2 | NA | TRBJ2-7
TGTGCCAGCAGCCTCACGCAGCCTAGCGGGGTGGATACGCAGTATTTT | CASSLTQPSGVDTQYF | TRBV11-2 | TRBD2 | few | TRBJ2-3
TGTGCCAGCAGCTCTGACAGGGGCCAACCCTACGAGCAGTACTTC | CASSSDRGQPYEQYF | TRBV7-9 | TRBD1 | NA | TRBJ2-7
TGTGCCAGCAGCGTAGGTCCCCAGGGGTACTACAATGAGCAGTTCTTC | CASSVGPQGYYNEQFF | TRBV9 | NA | NA | TRBJ2-1
TGTGCCAGCAGCCTCGATGGGCTCAGCAATCAGCCCCAGCATTTT | CASSLDGLSNQPQHF | TRBV5-6 | NA | NA | TRBJ1-5
TGTGCCAGCTCACCAGAGTCAAATCAGCCCCAGCATTTT | CASSPESNQPQHF | TRBV18 | NA | NA | TRBJ1-5
TGTGCCAGCAGCTTAGCGCTAGCGGGAGCACAAGTAGAGACCCAGTACTTC | CASSLALAGAQVETQYF | TRBV7-2 | TRBD2 | NA | TRBJ2-5
TGTGCCAGCAGTAAAACCGGGACTTCGAGCAATCAGCCCCAGCATTTT | CASSKTGTSSNQPQHF | TRBV28 | NA | NA | TRBJ1-5
TGTGCCAGCAGTTACGGGACTACCCTCGAGCAGTACTTC | CASSYGTTLEQYF | TRBV27 | TRBD2 | few | TRBJ2-7
TGTGCCAGTAGTATAAGAGGCGGGGATACGCAGTATTTT | CASSIRGGDTQYF | TRBV19 | NA | NA | TRBJ2-3
TGTGCCAGCAGTTACTCCGGGAGGGGTTCAGCCTACGAGCAGTACTTC | CASSYSGRGSAYEQYF | TRBV6-5 | TRBD2 | NA | TRBJ2-7
TGTGCCAGCAGTCTCGACAGGGTCAGTGGCTACACCTTC | CASSLDRVSGYTF | TRBV12-3/TRBV12-4 | TRBD1 | NA | TRBJ1-2
TGTGCCAGCAGTCGGAACGCACAGGGGACTGAAGCTTTCTTT | CASSRNAQGTEAFF | TRBV11-2 | TRBD1 | NA | TRBJ1-1
TGTGCCAGTAGCGGACAGCAGAGGGCTGAAGCTTTCTTT | CASSGQQRAEAFF | TRBV19 | NA | NA | TRBJ1-1
TGTGCCAGCAGCGTAGACGGAGACTATGGCTACACCTTC | CASSVDGDYGYTF | TRBV9 | NA | NA | TRBJ1-2
TGTGCCAGCAGTTTATGGGCGGGCAGCTCCTACGAGCAGTACTTC | CASSLWAGSSYEQYF | TRBV27 | NA | NA | TRBJ2-7
TGCGCCAGCAGCCAAGTTGTAACAGGGGGGACAGATACGCAGTATTTT | CASSQVVTGGTDTQYF | TRBV4-1 | TRBD1 | NA | TRBJ2-3
TGTGCCAGCAGCTTATCTAGTGGCTACACCTTC | CASSLSSGYTF | TRBV7-6 | NA | NA | TRBJ1-2
TGCGCCAGCAGCTTGGGGGGAGTCGCCTATAATTCACCCCTCCACTTT | CASSLGGVAYNSPLHF | TRBV5-1 | NA | NA | TRBJ1-6
TGTGCCAGCAGCCAAGCACTGGTAGCTCTAAGCGGCGGGGAGCTGTTTTTT | CASSQALVALSGGELFF | TRBV3-1/TRBV3-2 | NA | NA | TRBJ2-2
TGTGCCTGGAGCGGACCGGGACTAGCCCTACGAAATGAGCAGTTCTTC | CAWSGPGLALRNEQFF | TRBV30 | TRBD2 | NA | TRBJ2-1
TGTGCCAGCAGCTCGGGAGGTCAGCCCCAGCATTTT | CASSSGGQPQHF | TRBV7-9 | NA | NA | TRBJ1-5
TGTGCCAGCAGCCAAGGCCTCCTAGCGACCCAAGAGACCCAGTACTTC | CASSQGLLATQETQYF | TRBV14 | NA | NA | TRBJ2-5
TGTGCCAGCCGGAGATTCGGGACTGAAGCTTTCTTT | CASRRFGTEAFF | TRBV2 | NA | few | TRBJ1-1
TGCGCCAGCAGTGAGTCGACTGGGTACAATGAGCAGTTCTTC | CASSESTGYNEQFF | TRBV10-1 | NA | NA | TRBJ2-1
TGTGCCAGCAGCGAAATCGGGACTACTTCACCCCTCCACTTT | CASSEIGTTSPLHF | TRBV7-6 | NA | NA | TRBJ1-6
TGTGCCTCAGAGCAGGCGAACACCGGGGAGCTGTTTTTT | CASEQANTGELFF | TRBV11-3 | NA | NA | TRBJ2-2
TGTGCCAGCCATGGACATCAGAACACTGAAGCTTTCTTT | CASHGHQNTEAFF | TRBV2 | NA | NA | TRBJ1-1
TGTGCCAGCAGCGTCGGGACAGGAGTGGAGGAGCAGTACTTC | CASSVGTGVEEQYF | TRBV28 | TRBD1 | NA | TRBJ2-7
TGTGCCAGCAGCTTCTCCGGGACAGGGCTCCCCGGCTCCTACAATGAGCAGTTCTTC | CASSFSGTGLPGSYNEQFF | TRBV11-3 | TRBD1 | NA | TRBJ2-1
TGTGCCAGCAGTGACCGGGACAGGGGTCCCTTTAACTATGGCTACACCTTC | CASSDRDRGPFNYGYTF | TRBV6-1 | TRBD1 | few | TRBJ1-2
TGTGCCAGCAGCCCAGGTCTCGGCCAAGAGACCCAGTACTTC | CASSPGLGQETQYF | TRBV9 | NA | NA | TRBJ2-5
TGTGCCAGCAGACCAGGACTAGCAGGCGAGACCCAGTACTTC | CASRPGLAGETQYF | TRBV11-2 | TRBD2 | NA | TRBJ2-5
TGTGCCAGCAGTGCCACACCGGGACAGATCCACGAGCAGTACTTC | CASSATPGQIHEQYF | TRBV27 | TRBD1 | NA | TRBJ2-7
TGTGCCAGCAGCGTATCAGGTCTCCCCAGCAATGAGCAGTTCTTC | CASSVSGLPSNEQFF | TRBV9 | NA | NA | TRBJ2-1
TGCGCCAGCACCTCGCCCACATCTGGAAACACCATATATTTT | CASTSPTSGNTIYF | TRBV23-1 | NA | NA | TRBJ1-3
TGTGCCAGCAGCGTATTGGGTGAGGACTATAATTCACCCCTCCACTTT | CASSVLGEDYNSPLHF | TRBV9 | NA | NA | TRBJ1-6
TGTGCCAGCAGCTTGAGCGTTGACGAGCAGTACTTC | CASSLSVDEQYF | TRBV5-6 | NA | NA | TRBJ2-7
TGCAGCGTTGAAGGCGGACTCTACAATGAGCAGTTCTTC | CSVEGGLYNEQFF | TRBV29-1 | NA | NA | TRBJ2-1
TGTGCCAGCAGCTTAGGTCGGCAGCCCCAGCATTTT | CASSLGRQPQHF | TRBV13 | NA | NA | TRBJ1-5
TGTGCCAGCGGGCTAGCGGGAGTACAAGAGACCCAGTACTTC | CASGLAGVQETQYF | TRBV2 | TRBD2 | few | TRBJ2-5
TGTGCCAGCAGCTTAGGTATGTATGAGCAGTTCTTC | CASSLGMYEQFF | TRBV11-2 | NA | NA | TRBJ2-1
TGTGCCAGCACCACGGGGGGTCGCCGGAGCTCCTACGAGCAGTACTTC | CASTTGGRRSSYEQYF | TRBV5-4 | TRBD2 | NA | TRBJ2-7
TGTGCCAGCAGCTACGGACTAGCGGACTACGAGCAGTACTTC | CASSYGLADYEQYF | TRBV3-1/TRBV3-2 | TRBD2 | NA | TRBJ2-7
TGTGCCAGCAGTTTGACAGGGGGGGCTATGAACACTGAAGCTTTCTTT | CASSLTGGAMNTEAFF | TRBV7-2 | TRBD1 | once | TRBJ1-1
TGTGCCAGCTCCCCCTGGGACAGCCTTAATGAAAAACTGTTTTTT | CASSPWDSLNEKLFF | TRBV7-9 | TRBD1 | NA | TRBJ1-4
TGTGCCAGCAGCCCGGGAAAAACCCCGTTCAATGAGCAGTTCTTC | CASSPGKTPFNEQFF | TRBV7-3 | NA | NA | TRBJ2-1
TGTGCCAGCAGCTGGGGGGTTGGCCAGCCCCAGCATTTT | CASSWGVGQPQHF | TRBV5-4 | NA | NA | TRBJ1-5
TGCAGCGCAACAGTCGGGACAGGGATGTATGGCTACACCTTC | CSATVGTGMYGYTF | TRBV29-1 | TRBD1 | NA | TRBJ1-2
TGTGCCAGCAACCCCGGGACAATGGAGCTGTTTTTT | CASNPGTMELFF | TRBV28 | NA | once | TRBJ2-2
TGTGCCAGCAGTTCGACAGGGAGCTATGGCTACACCTTC | CASSSTGSYGYTF | TRBV11-2 | TRBD1 | NA | TRBJ1-2
TGTGCCACCAGCAGAGATCTCGAGCTAGCCCCCAGCTCCTACAATGAGCAGTTCTTC | CATSRDLELAPSSYNEQFF | TRBV15 | NA | NA | TRBJ2-1
TGCGCCAGCAGCTTCAGCGATGCAGGAAACACCATATATTTT | CASSFSDAGNTIYF | TRBV5-1 | NA | NA | TRBJ1-3
TGTGCCAGCAGCACGACAAACTCTGGAAACACCATATATTTT | CASSTTNSGNTIYF | TRBV9 | NA | NA | TRBJ1-3
TGTGCCAGCAGACAGGGTAATTCACCCCTCCACTTT | CASRQGNSPLHF | TRBV12-3/TRBV12-4 | NA | NA | TRBJ1-6
TGTGCCAGCAGCGTAGACTGGACATCCTCCTACGAGCAGTACTTC | CASSVDWTSSYEQYF | TRBV9 | NA | NA | TRBJ2-7